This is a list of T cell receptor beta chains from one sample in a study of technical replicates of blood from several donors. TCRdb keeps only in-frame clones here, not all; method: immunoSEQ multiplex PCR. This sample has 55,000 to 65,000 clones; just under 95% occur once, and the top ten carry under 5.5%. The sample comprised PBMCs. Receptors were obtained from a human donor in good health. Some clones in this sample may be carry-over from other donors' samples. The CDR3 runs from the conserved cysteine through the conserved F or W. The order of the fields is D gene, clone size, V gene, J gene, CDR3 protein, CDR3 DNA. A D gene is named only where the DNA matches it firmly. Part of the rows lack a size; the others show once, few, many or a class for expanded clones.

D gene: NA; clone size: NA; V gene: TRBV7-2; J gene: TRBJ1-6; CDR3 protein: CASRQGNSPLHF; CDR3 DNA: TGTGCCAGCAGACAGGGCAATTCACCCCTCCACTTT
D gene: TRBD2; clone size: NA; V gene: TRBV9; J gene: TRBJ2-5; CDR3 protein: CASSVATSVSGTSETQYF; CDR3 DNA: TGTGCCAGCAGCGTAGCTACATCTGTTAGCGGGACGTCGGAGACCCAGTACTTC
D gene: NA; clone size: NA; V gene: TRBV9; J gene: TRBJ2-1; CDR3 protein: CASSVGIVGGAGDEQFF; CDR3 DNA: TGTGCCAGCAGCGTCGGCATCGTTGGGGGGGCCGGGGATGAGCAGTTCTTC
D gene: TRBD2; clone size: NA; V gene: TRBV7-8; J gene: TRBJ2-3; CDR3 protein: CASSPRLADTDTQYF; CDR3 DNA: TGTGCCAGCAGCCCGCGACTAGCGGACACAGATACGCAGTATTTT
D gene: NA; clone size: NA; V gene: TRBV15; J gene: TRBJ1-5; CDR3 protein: CATSRVQNNQPQHF; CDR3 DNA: TGTGCCACCAGCAGAGTACAGAACAATCAGCCCCAGCATTTT
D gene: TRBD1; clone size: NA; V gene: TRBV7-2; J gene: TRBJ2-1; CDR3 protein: CASSARQGYNEQFF; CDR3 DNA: TGTGCCAGCAGCGCCAGACAGGGGTACAATGAGCAGTTCTTC
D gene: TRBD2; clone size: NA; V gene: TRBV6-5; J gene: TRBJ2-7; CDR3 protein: CASSPNLAGNHEQYF; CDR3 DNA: TGTGCCAGCAGCCCGAACCTAGCGGGGAACCACGAGCAGTACTTC
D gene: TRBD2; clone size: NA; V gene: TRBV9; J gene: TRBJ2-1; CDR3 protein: CASSVEGTSGINEQFF; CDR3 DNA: TGTGCCAGCAGCGTAGAGGGGACTAGCGGGATAAATGAGCAGTTCTTC
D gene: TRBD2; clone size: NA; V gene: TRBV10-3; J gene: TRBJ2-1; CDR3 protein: CAISEGAGGPINEQFF; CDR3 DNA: TGTGCCATCAGTGAGGGGGCGGGGGGGCCGATAAATGAGCAGTTCTTC
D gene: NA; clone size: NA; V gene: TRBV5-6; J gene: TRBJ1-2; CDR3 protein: CASSFLSGDGGYTF; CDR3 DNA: TGTGCCAGCAGCTTTCTGTCGGGGGATGGTGGCTACACCTTC
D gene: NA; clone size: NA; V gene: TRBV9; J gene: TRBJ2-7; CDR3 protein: CASGIQDYEQYF; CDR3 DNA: TGTGCCAGCGGAATACAGGACTACGAGCAGTACTTC
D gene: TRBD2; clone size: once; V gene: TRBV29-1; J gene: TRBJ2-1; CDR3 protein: CSGGGNQQFF; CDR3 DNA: TGCAGCGGGGGGGGGAACCAGCAGTTCTTC
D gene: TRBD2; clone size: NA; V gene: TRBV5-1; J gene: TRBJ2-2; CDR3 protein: CASSSMTSGNTGELFF; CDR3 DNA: TGCGCCAGCAGCTCGATGACTAGCGGGAACACCGGGGAGCTGTTTTTT
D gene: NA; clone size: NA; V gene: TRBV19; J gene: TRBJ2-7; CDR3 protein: CASSTRVGYEQYF; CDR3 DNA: TGTGCCAGTAGTACCCGAGTTGGCTACGAGCAGTACTTC
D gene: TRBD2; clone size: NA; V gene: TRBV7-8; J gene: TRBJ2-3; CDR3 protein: CASSLSPTASGRSIDTDTQYF; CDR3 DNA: TGTGCCAGCAGCTTGTCCCCTACGGCTAGCGGGAGAAGCATAGACACAGATACGCAGTATTTT
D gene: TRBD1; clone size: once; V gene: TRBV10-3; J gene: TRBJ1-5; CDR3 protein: CAISNPGQNQPQHF; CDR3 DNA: TGTGCCATCAGTAACCCGGGACAGAATCAGCCCCAGCATTTT
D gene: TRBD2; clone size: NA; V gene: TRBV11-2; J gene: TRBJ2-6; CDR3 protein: CASSFRLAGGSSGANVLTF; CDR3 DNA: TGTGCCAGCAGTTTCCGACTAGCGGGAGGCAGCTCTGGGGCCAACGTCCTGACTTTC
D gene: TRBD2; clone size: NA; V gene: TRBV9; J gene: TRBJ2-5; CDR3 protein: CASSVAAGVPAETQYF; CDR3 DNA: TGTGCCAGCAGCGTAGCAGCGGGGGTTCCGGCCGAGACCCAGTACTTC
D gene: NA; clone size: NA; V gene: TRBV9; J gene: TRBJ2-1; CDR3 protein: CASSVDDSQDNEQFF; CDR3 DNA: TGTGCCAGCAGCGTAGACGACAGCCAAGACAATGAGCAGTTCTTC
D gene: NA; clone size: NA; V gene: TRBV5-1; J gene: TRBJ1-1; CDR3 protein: CASSFLYGNTEAFF; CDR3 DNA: TGCGCCAGCAGCTTTCTGTACGGGAACACTGAAGCTTTCTTT
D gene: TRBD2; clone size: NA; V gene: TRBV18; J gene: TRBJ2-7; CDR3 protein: CASSPQRDSYEQYF; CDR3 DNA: TGTGCCAGCTCCCCTCAGCGGGATTCCTACGAGCAGTACTTC
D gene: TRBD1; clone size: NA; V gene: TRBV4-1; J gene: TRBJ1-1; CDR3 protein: CASSRQGGSEAFF; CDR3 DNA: TGCGCCAGCAGCCGTCAGGGGGGCTCTGAAGCTTTCTTT
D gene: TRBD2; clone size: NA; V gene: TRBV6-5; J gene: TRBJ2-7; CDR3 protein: CASTEGAGGGYEQYF; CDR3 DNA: TGTGCCAGCACCGAAGGAGCGGGAGGAGGATACGAGCAGTACTTC
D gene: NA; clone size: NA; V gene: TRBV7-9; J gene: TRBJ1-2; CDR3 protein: CASSRDSGGYTF; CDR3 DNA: TGTGCCAGCAGCCGGGACTCGGGGGGCTACACCTTC
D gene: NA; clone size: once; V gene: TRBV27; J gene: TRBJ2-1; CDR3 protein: CASSLSGRSSYNEQFF; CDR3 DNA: TGTGCCAGCAGTTTATCCGGTAGAAGCTCCTACAATGAGCAGTTCTTC
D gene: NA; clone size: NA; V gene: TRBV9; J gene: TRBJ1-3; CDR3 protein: CASSVGRSSGNTIYF; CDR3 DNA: TGTGCCAGCAGCGTGGGCCGCAGCTCTGGAAACACCATATATTTT
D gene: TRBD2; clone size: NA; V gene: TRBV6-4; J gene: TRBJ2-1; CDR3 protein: CASSVLAGDNNEQFF; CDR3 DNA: TGTGCCAGCAGTGTCCTAGCGGGGGATAACAATGAGCAGTTCTTC
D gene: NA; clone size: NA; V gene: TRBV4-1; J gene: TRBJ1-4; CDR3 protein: CASSRREETNEKLFF; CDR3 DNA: TGCGCCAGCAGCCGAAGAGAAGAGACTAATGAAAAACTGTTTTTT
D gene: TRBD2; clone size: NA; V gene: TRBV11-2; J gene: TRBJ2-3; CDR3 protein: CASSSPAGSTDTQYF; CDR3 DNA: TGTGCCAGCAGCTCCCCAGCGGGAAGCACAGATACGCAGTATTTT
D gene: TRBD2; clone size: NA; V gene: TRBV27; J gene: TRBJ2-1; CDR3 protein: CASSLLSGGAKNEQFF; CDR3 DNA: TGTGCCAGCAGTTTATTAAGCGGGGGGGCCAAGAATGAGCAGTTCTTC
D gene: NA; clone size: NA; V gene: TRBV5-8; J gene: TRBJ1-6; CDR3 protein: CASSPPGWYNSPLHF; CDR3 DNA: TGTGCCAGCAGCCCCCCCGGGTGGTATAATTCACCCCTCCACTTT
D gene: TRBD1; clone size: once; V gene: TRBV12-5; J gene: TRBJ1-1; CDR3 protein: CASGLRGQFEAFF; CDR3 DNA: TGTGCTAGTGGTTTGAGGGGACAGTTTGAAGCTTTCTTT
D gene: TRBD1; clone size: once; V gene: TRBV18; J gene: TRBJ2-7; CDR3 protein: CASSPPGQDTYEQYF; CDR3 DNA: TGTGCCAGCTCACCTCCCGGACAGGATACCTACGAGCAGTACTTC